These 21 T cell receptor beta chains were sequenced from one sample in a study of blood T cell repertoires in COVID-19. The data were produced by immunoSEQ multiplex PCR, yet TCRdb's version contains in-frame clones alone and is incomplete. The table shows some 290,000 clones, with approximately 87% occurring only once. Sequencing used peripheral blood. Receptors were obtained from a man aged 55 to 69 who had recovered from COVID-19.

The chain has TRBV5-4 and TRBJ1-1, with 7 bases that match TRBD1. Germline V gene lookup returns CDR1 SGHNT and CDR2 YYREEE (reference sequence). The length of the CDR3 is 12 residues. The ends lost 3 bases at V and 10 bases at J; junction bases unmatched: 6. The CDR3 nucleotides read TGTGCCAGCAGCTCAGACAGGGTGGGAGCTTTCTTT. It specifies CASSSDRVGAFF. Looking up the rest from reference TRBV5-4 and TRBJ1-1 gives the full variable domain: ETGVTQSPTHLIKTRGQQVTLRCSSQSGHNTVSWYQQALGQGPQFIFQYYREEENGRGNFPPRFSGLQFPNYSSELNVNALELDDSALYLCASSSDRVGAFFGQGTRLTVV.

The rearrangement uses TRBV30 and TRBJ2-5; D is ambiguous. The length of the CDR3 is 13 residues. V dropped 0 bases and J dropped 1 base, with 6 bases sitting between them. The V gene's germline CDR1 is GTSNPN and CDR2 SVGIG (reference sequence). The CDR3 sequence: CAWSVNSQETQYF. As DNA, the CDR3 is TGTGCCTGGAGTGTTAACAGCCAAGAGACCCAGTACTTC.

The chain is built from TRBV5-1 and TRBJ2-3; 11 nucleotides line up with TRBD1. V lost 4 bases and J lost 5; bases outside the gene matches: 3. CDR3 length: 14 amino acids. Germline CDR1 reads SGHRS; CDR2 reads YFSETQ. This chain's CDR3 is CASSPGQGVDTQYF. The CDR3 DNA follows: TGCGCCAGCAGCCCGGGACAGGGGGTAGATACGCAGTATTTT. Variable domain in full (rest from reference TRBV5-1 and TRBJ2-3): KAGVTQTPRYLIKTRGQQVTLSCSPISGHRSVSWYQQTPGQGLQFLFEYFSETQRNKGNFPGRFSGRQFSNSRSEMNVSTLELGDSALYLCASSPGQGVDTQYFGPGTRLTVL.

In this sample, this clone turned up once. The V and J genes are TRBV2 and TRBJ2-3, with D possibly being TRBD2 (5 bases). CDR3 length: 14 amino acids. V gave up 7 bases and J gave up 1 base, with 12 bases separating them. Germline CDR1 reads SNHLY; CDR2 reads FYNNEI. This CDR3 reads CASTQVGGTDTQYF. CDR3 DNA sequence: TGTGCCAGCACACAAGTCGGGGGCACAGATACGCAGTATTTT.

The gene calls are TRBV18 and TRBJ2-7; possibly TRBD2 for D (5 bases). The CDR3 length is 15 residues. The ends were cut back, 2 bases at V and 0 bases at J, with 11 bases in the middle. The V gene's germline CDR1 is KGHSH and CDR2 LQKENI. CDR3: CASSPLPAVSYEQYF. The CDR3 DNA sequence: TGTGCCAGCTCACCATTACCAGCGGTCTCCTACGAGCAGTACTTC.

For the CDR3, the DNA is TGTGCCTGGAGTGTTGTCGGGGGTCAGCCCCAGCATTTT. Translation: CAWSVVGGQPQHF. The chain uses TRBV30 and TRBJ1-5; the D gene is possibly TRBD1 (5 bases). Germline V gives CDR1 GTSNPN, CDR2 SVGIG (reference sequence). Deletions cut 0 bases from V and 6 bases from J, with 9 bases between. This CDR3 has 13 amino acids.

This clone was counted once. V gene TRBV12-3 or TRBV12-4 combines with J gene TRBJ2-1; 7 bases align to TRBD1. V lost 6 bases and J lost 7; bases outside the gene matches: 3. The CDR3 is made up of 12 amino acids. The CDR3 sequence: CASSPGQNEQFF. The CDR3, as DNA: TGTGCCAGCAGCCCGGGACAGAATGAGCAGTTCTTC.

V is TRBV5-4 and J is TRBJ2-1; 9 bases are a match to TRBD2. J gave up 3 bases and V 3 bases, and 4 bases lay outside the gene matches. Germline CDR1 is SGHNT and CDR2 is YYREEE (reference sequence). CDR3 size: 15 residues. The CDR3 loop is CASSSSGGSYNEQFF. CDR3 DNA sequence: TGTGCCAGCAGCTCCAGCGGGGGGAGCTACAATGAGCAGTTCTTC.

This chain uses TRBV13 with TRBJ1-4; D not certain. Trimming removed 3 bases at V and 7 bases at J, with 9 bases between. The CDR3 has 13 amino acids. Germline CDR1 PRHDT, CDR2 FYEKMQ (reference sequence). The chain's CDR3 is CASSLSGVEKLFF. The CDR3 nucleotides read TGTGCCAGCAGCTTGTCGGGAGTTGAAAAACTGTTTTTT. The whole variable domain, filled in from reference TRBV13 and TRBJ1-4, reads AAGVIQSPRHLIKEKRETATLKCYPIPRHDTVYWYQQGPGQDPQFLISFYEKMQSDKGSIPDRFSAQQFSDYHSELNMSSLELGDSALYFCASSLSGVEKLFFGSGTQLSVL.

The CDR3 sequence is CASRTRLREQFF. The CDR3 region has the DNA TGTGCCAGCCGAACCCGATTGCGTGAGCAGTTCTTC. The gene calls are TRBV28 and TRBJ2-1; D gene ambiguous. V was shortened by 8 bases and J by 9 bases, with 14 bases between the two germline ends. The V gene's germline CDR1 is MDHEN and CDR2 SYDVKM. CDR3 length: 12 amino acids.

This clone was found once. V usage is TRBV19 and J usage is TRBJ2-2; no clear D gene. In germline, CDR1 is LNHDA, CDR2 SQIVND (reference sequence). The V gene lost 7 bases and the J gene lost 6 bases, with 9 bases spanning the gap. This CDR3 has 12 amino acids. The CDR3 spells CASKDGPGELFF. The DNA for the CDR3 is TGTGCCAGTAAAGATGGGCCCGGGGAGCTGTTTTTT.

The rearrangement joins TRBV3-1 (or the pseudogene TRBV3-2) to TRBJ2-3, with 14 bases identical to TRBD2. Germline loops: CDR1 LGHDT, CDR2 YNNKEL (reference sequence). With 1 base clipped from V and 0 bases from J, the junction kept 3 bases outside the gene matches. The CDR3 has 18 residues. DNA of the CDR3: TGTGCCAGCAGCCAAGGGACTAGCGGGGGGACTAGCACAGATACGCAGTATTTT. Amino acid sequence: CASSQGTSGGTSTDTQYF.

The J gene is TRBJ2-1, the V gene TRBV28; 7 nucleotides agree with TRBD2. The CDR3 has 14 residues. J was trimmed by 13 bases and V by 3 bases; bases with no gene match: 12. From germline, CDR1 is MDHEN and CDR2 SYDVKM. This CDR3 reads CASSFVGLAESQFF. The CDR3 nucleotides are TGTGCCAGCAGTTTTGTAGGGCTAGCGGAAAGTCAGTTCTTC.

This clone has only a few counts. This chain links TRBV7-2 with TRBJ1-2; D is unresolved. This CDR3 has 13 amino acids. V lost 1 base and J lost 8, with 11 bases in between. CDR1 SGHTA and CDR2 FQGNSA come from the germline V gene. In nucleotides, the CDR3 is TGTGCCAGCAGCTTAGGAGGCAGTACGGGCTACACCTTC. Residues: CASSLGGSTGYTF.

This rearrangement joins TRBV11-2 to TRBJ2-5; TRBD2 matches at 14 bases. The CDR3 extends over 16 amino acids. The V segment lost 5 bases and the J segment 5 bases; nucleotides outside the gene matches: 7. Germline CDR1 and CDR2: SGHAT and FQNNGV. Written as DNA, the CDR3 is TGTGCCAGCAGCCTCGGGACTAGCGGGAGATCGGAGACCCAGTACTTC. Translating it yields CASSLGTSGRSETQYF.

The V and J genes are TRBV19 and TRBJ2-5; 10 positions agree with TRBD1. The CDR3 has 16 amino acids. Germline CDR1 LNHDA, CDR2 SQIVND (reference sequence). J gave up 6 bases and V 4 bases, and 11 bases lay outside the gene matches. The CDR3 nucleotides read TGTGCCAGTAGTACGCGCCCGGGACAGGGGTTGCAGACCCAGTACTTC. Its translation: CASSTRPGQGLQTQYF.

The chain has TRBV7-2 and TRBJ2-7; 9 nucleotides line up with TRBD2. Unmatched junction bases numbered 6, after V lost 1 base and J lost 2 bases. This CDR3 spans 16 amino acids. Germline CDR1 SGHTA, CDR2 FQGNSA. CDR3 sequence (DNA): TGTGCCAGCAGCTTAGTGGGCGGGAGGGATACCTACGAGCAGTACTTC. This translates into CASSLVGGRDTYEQYF.

The J gene is TRBJ1-2, the V gene TRBV7-9; 10 positions match TRBD1. There are 16 residues in the CDR3. The germline V gene encodes CDR1 SEHNR and CDR2 FQNEAQ (reference sequence). V trimming: 5 bases; J trimming: 6 bases; junction bases outside the gene matches: 12. The CDR3 region is CASSRTPGQGRHGYTF. As DNA, the CDR3 is TGTGCCAGCAGCCGTACCCCGGGACAGGGGCGCCATGGCTACACCTTC.

The chain combines TRBV5-6 with TRBJ1-6; the D is unclear. Trimming shortened V by 0 bases and J by 11 bases, and 9 bases separated the two germline ends. The CDR3 has 13 residues. CDR1 is SGHDT, CDR2 YYEEEE, per germline. This chain's CDR3 is CASSLGSSAPLHF. The DNA of the CDR3 is TGTGCCAGCAGCTTGGGGAGTTCGGCACCCCTCCACTTT.

This chain uses TRBV28 with TRBJ2-7; D might be TRBD2 (5 bases). The CDR3 is 15 amino acids. Between the trimmed V and J ends, which lost 4 bases and 5 bases, there was a span of 18 bases. Germline CDR1 reads MDHEN; CDR2 reads SYDVKM. The DNA of the CDR3 is TGTGCCAGCAGTTCATCCAGCGGCAATAGGAACGAGCAGTACTTC. Translating gives CASSSSSGNRNEQYF.

The gene calls are TRBV5-1 and TRBJ1-3; weak D call: TRBD1 (6 bases). From germline, CDR1 is SGHRS and CDR2 YFSETQ. V shed 0 bases and J shed 4 bases, with 23 bases lying between them. The CDR3 loop spans 19 amino acids. CDR3: CASSLATGLQGNFGNTIYF. The CDR3 DNA sequence: TGCGCCAGCAGCTTGGCTACGGGTTTACAGGGCAACTTCGGAAACACCATATATTTT.